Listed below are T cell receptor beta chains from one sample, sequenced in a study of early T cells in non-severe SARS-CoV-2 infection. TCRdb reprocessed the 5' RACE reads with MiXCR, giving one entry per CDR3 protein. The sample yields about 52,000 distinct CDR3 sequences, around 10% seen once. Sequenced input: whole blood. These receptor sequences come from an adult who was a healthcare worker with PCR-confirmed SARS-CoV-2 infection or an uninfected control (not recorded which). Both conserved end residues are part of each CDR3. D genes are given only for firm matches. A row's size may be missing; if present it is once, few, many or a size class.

CASSPTDGIDTQYF TGTGCCAGCAGCCCGACCGACGGGATCGATACGCAGTATTTT TRBJ2-3 few . TRBV7-9
CASSQFGTGIPGETQYF TGCGCCAGCAGCCAGTTTGGGACAGGGATTCCAGGAGAGACCCAGTACTTC TRBJ2-5 many TRBD1 TRBV4-1
CASSLSLGTQYF TGCGCCAGCAGCTTGTCTCTTGGGACCCAGTACTTC TRBJ2-5 few . TRBV5-1
CASSQTPQSYGYTF TGTGCCAGCAGCCAAACCCCTCAGAGCTATGGCTACACCTTC TRBJ1-2 . . TRBV9
CASSPFAGASTDTQYF TGTGCCAGCAGTCCTTTTGCGGGGGCCTCCACAGATACGCAGTATTTT TRBJ2-3 . . TRBV11-1
CASRPTSGSDNEQFF TGTGCCAGCAGACCGACTAGCGGGAGCGACAATGAGCAGTTCTTC TRBJ2-1 . TRBD2 TRBV7-8
CASSQLHQPQHF TGTGCCAGCAGCCAACTTCATCAGCCCCAGCATTTT TRBJ1-5 . . TRBV28
CASSTQRQVNTEAFF TGTGCCAGCAGTACACAACGACAAGTGAACACTGAAGCTTTCTTT TRBJ1-1 many . TRBV28
CASSLVGGRTHSGANVLTF TGTGCCAGCAGCTTAGTTGGCGGGAGAACTCACTCTGGGGCCAACGTCCTGACTTTC TRBJ2-6 . TRBD2 TRBV7-8
CASSQGGTGHYEQYF TGCGCCAGCAGCCAAGGGGGAACAGGGCACTACGAGCAGTACTTC TRBJ2-7 many . TRBV4-3
CASSRTDQETQYF TGTGCCAGCAGCCGGACAGATCAAGAGACCCAGTACTTC TRBJ2-5 . . TRBV7-9
CASNKGDEQFF TGTGCCAGCAACAAGGGCGATGAGCAGTTCTTC TRBJ2-1 . . TRBV12-3/TRBV12-4
CSAQTSGGTLGQYF TGCAGTGCTCAAACTAGTGGGGGGACTTTGGGTCAGTACTTC TRBJ2-4 few . TRBV20-1
CASSFNRGVGEQYF TGTGCCAGCAGTTTTAACAGGGGGGTCGGAGAGCAGTACTTC TRBJ2-7 few TRBD1 TRBV12-3/TRBV12-4
CASSSGPLLIF TGTGCCAGCAGCTCCGGGCCCCTTTTGATCTTC TRBJ2-1 few . TRBV7-2
CASSQGQGGGYEQYF TGTGCCAGCAGCCAGGGACAGGGCGGGGGATACGAGCAGTACTTC TRBJ2-7 many TRBD1 TRBV6-5
CAWSAVGRRETQYF TGTGCCTGGAGTGCCGTGGGGCGTCGGGAGACCCAGTACTTC TRBJ2-5 few . TRBV30
CASSSQGVYTEAFF TGTGCCAGCAGCTCCCAGGGGGTATACACTGAAGCTTTCTTT TRBJ1-1 few TRBD1 TRBV11-2
CASSPGGQDDGYTF TGTGCCAGCAGCCCCGGAGGACAGGATGACGGCTACACCTTC TRBJ1-2 few TRBD1 TRBV6-2/TRBV6-3
CASSNGQSLRNTEAFF TGTGCCAGCAGCAACGGACAGAGCTTGAGGAACACTGAAGCTTTCTTT TRBJ1-1 many . TRBV3-1
CASSPSFGNTEAFF TGTGCCAGCAGCCCGTCTTTTGGGAACACTGAAGCTTTCTTT TRBJ1-1 many . TRBV3-1
CASSFSYEQYF TGTGCCAGCAGCTTCTCCTACGAGCAGTACTTC TRBJ2-7 many . TRBV5-5
CASSLTTGTGYGYTF TGTGCCAGCAGCTTAACAACCGGGACTGGCTATGGCTACACCTTC TRBJ1-2 few . TRBV7-2
CASSQGLGTGMKTQYF TGTGCCAGCAGCCAAGGTCTAGGGACAGGGATGAAGACCCAGTACTTC TRBJ2-5 . TRBD1 TRBV3-1
CASSQDRLAGLQYF TGCGCCAGCAGCCAAGATCGGCTAGCGGGACTTCAGTACTTC TRBJ2-4 many TRBD2 TRBV4-3
CSAFGGTNTGELFF TGCAGTGCTTTCGGGGGGACGAACACCGGGGAGCTGTTTTTT TRBJ2-2 . TRBD2 TRBV20-1
CASSDGTGGEKLFF TGTGCCAGCTCCGACGGAACCGGTGGTGAAAAACTGTTTTTT TRBJ1-4 many . TRBV18
CASSQDATSRGQFF TGTGCCAGCAGCCAAGATGCAACTAGCCGGGGGCAGTTCTTC TRBJ2-1 . . TRBV4-2
CASSYSGRQDQPQHF TGTGCCAGCAGTTACTCGGGACGCCAGGATCAGCCCCAGCATTTT TRBJ1-5 many . TRBV6-5
CASSSTPGGWTSTDTQYF TGTGCCAGCAGCTCCACCCCAGGAGGTTGGACTAGCACAGATACGCAGTATTTT TRBJ2-3 . . TRBV7-6
CSARGTANQPQHF TGCAGTGCTAGGGGGACAGCTAATCAGCCCCAGCATTTT TRBJ1-5 many TRBD1 TRBV20-1
CASSGYTYGYTF TGCGCCAGCAGTGGGTATACCTATGGCTACACCTTC TRBJ1-2 . . TRBV5-1
CASSGDRESTRNQPQHF TGTGCCAGCAGTGGGGACAGGGAGTCGACGCGCAATCAGCCCCAGCATTTT TRBJ1-5 few TRBD1 TRBV2
CASSDSPGDTDTQYF TGTGCCAGCAGTGACTCGCCAGGGGACACAGATACGCAGTATTTT TRBJ2-3 few . TRBV6-4
CASSKDSYNEQFF TGCGCCAGCAGTAAAGACAGCTACAATGAGCAGTTCTTC TRBJ2-1 many . TRBV10-1
CSVAPSQNTEAFF TGCAGCGTTGCCCCGTCACAGAACACTGAAGCTTTCTTT TRBJ1-1 many . TRBV29-1
CASSLAATKYETQYF TGCGCCAGCAGCTTGGCCGCCACCAAGTATGAGACCCAGTACTTC TRBJ2-5 . . TRBV5-1
CASSLGLAGDSQETQYF TGTGCCAGCAGCCTGGGCCTAGCGGGGGATTCCCAAGAGACCCAGTACTTC TRBJ2-5 few TRBD2 TRBV6-2/TRBV6-3
CASSGRGSGTEAFF TGTGCCAGCAGCGGGAGAGGGAGTGGCACTGAAGCTTTCTTT TRBJ1-1 . . TRBV13
CASSLTIMALAEQFF TGTGCCAGCAGCTTAACCATAATGGCCCTCGCTGAGCAGTTCTTC TRBJ2-1 many . TRBV11-2
CASSNGPKETQYF TGTGCCAGCAGTAACGGACCTAAAGAGACCCAGTACTTC TRBJ2-5 . . TRBV6-2/TRBV6-3
CASTLGERNTDTQYF TGTGCCAGCACCCTGGGGGAGAGGAACACAGATACGCAGTATTTT TRBJ2-3 many . TRBV9
CASSPPDTQYF TGTGCCAGCAGTCCGCCGGATACGCAGTATTTT TRBJ2-3 many . TRBV7-6
CAGGASGSLSRREQYF TGTGCCGGTGGGGCTAGCGGGAGCTTATCCCGTCGCGAGCAGTACTTC TRBJ2-7 many TRBD2 TRBV5-8
CSGEGTGLGYTF TGCAGCGGAGAGGGGACAGGGCTTGGCTACACCTTC TRBJ1-2 . TRBD1 TRBV29-1
CASARGTGSTGAFF TGTGCCAGCGCCCGCGGGACAGGCTCAACGGGAGCTTTCTTT TRBJ1-1 many TRBD1 TRBV2
CASSRGGTYEQYF TGTGCCAGCAGCCGAGGAGGGACCTACGAGCAGTACTTC TRBJ2-7 many . TRBV7-3
CSARWRGINSPLHF TGCAGTGCTAGATGGAGGGGGATTAATTCACCCCTCCACTTT TRBJ1-6 many . TRBV20-1
CASSRADSPLHF TGTGCCAGCAGCCGAGCGGATTCACCCCTCCACTTT TRBJ1-6 . . TRBV9
CAWGSGLSASSSYEQYF TGTGCCTGGGGGTCGGGGCTCAGCGCCTCGAGCTCCTACGAGCAGTACTTC TRBJ2-7 few . TRBV30
CASSLDGSYNEQFF TGTGCCAGCAGCTTAGATGGGTCTTACAATGAGCAGTTCTTC TRBJ2-1 . . TRBV7-2
CASSLGWGEEKLFF TGTGCCAGCAGCTTGGGATGGGGAGAGGAAAAACTGTTTTTT TRBJ1-4 few . TRBV5-6